This is a list of T cell receptor beta chains from one sample in a study of molecular identifiers for immune sequencing clone quantification. One entry per CDR3 protein, called by TCRdb with MiXCR from the PCR reads. Here the sample spans nearly 650,000 distinct CDR3 sequences, 25% being singletons. Input material: naive CD8+ T cells from blood, with Jurkat cell RNA spiked in. The receptors derive from a human donor in good health. Some libraries in this study had Jurkat cell RNA spiked in. CDR3s include the opening cysteine and the closing phenylalanine or tryptophan. A D gene is named only where the DNA matches it firmly. Not every row has a clone size; where given, it reads once, few, many or a size class.

>TRBJ2-1|TRBV5-6|.|14|few
TGTGCCAGCAGTTCCTGGGGGTTAGACAATGAGCAGTTCTTC
CASSSWGLDNEQFF
>TRBJ1-6|TRBV6-6|.|16|few
TGTGCCAGCAGTTACCCCACGGGGGAGTATAATTCACCCCTCCACTTT
CASSYPTGEYNSPLHF
>TRBJ1-1|TRBV2|.|17|many
TGTGCCAGCAGTGAACCAGGACACAATAGGATGAACACTGAAGCTTTCTTT
CASSEPGHNRMNTEAFF
>TRBJ1-5|TRBV27|.|14|few
TGTGCCAGCAGTTTATGGTCCGGGGACCAGCCCCAGCATTTT
CASSLWSGDQPQHF
>TRBJ2-1|TRBV25-1|.|12|many
TGTGCCAGCAGTGCGGGGAGCAATGAGCAGTTCTTC
CASSAGSNEQFF
>TRBJ2-3|TRBV7-2|.|14|many
TGTGCCAGCAGCTCGGTCGGGGGCACAGATACGCAGTATTTT
CASSSVGGTDTQYF
>TRBJ1-5|TRBV19|.|14|many
TGTGCCAGTAGTATTTGGGGATTCAATCAGCCCCAGCATTTT
CASSIWGFNQPQHF
>TRBJ2-7|TRBV2|TRBD1|15|.
TGTGCCAGCAGTTTTTCGCCCGGGACAGGCTACGAGCAGTACTTC
CASSFSPGTGYEQYF
>TRBJ2-2|TRBV7-6|.|12|few
TGTGCCAGCAGCGGGGAGGCCGGGGAGCTGTTTTTT
CASSGEAGELFF
>TRBJ2-1|TRBV7-3|.|17|few
TGTGCCAGCAGCTTATTAGTTAAGGGGGGGCTGATCGATGAGCAGTTCTTC
CASSLLVKGGLIDEQFF
>TRBJ2-7|TRBV20-1|TRBD2|14|.
TGCAGTGCTAGAGATTTGGGAGCGGGATACGAGCAGTACTTC
CSARDLGAGYEQYF
>TRBJ2-3|TRBV4-1|.|17|many
TGCGCCAGCAGCCAAGAGAGGGGCTCGGGACACACAGATACGCAGTATTTT
CASSQERGSGHTDTQYF
>TRBJ2-3|TRBV4-3|TRBD2|15|.
TGCGCCAGCCGCCTAGGTAGCGGGAGTACAGATACGCAGTATTTT
CASRLGSGSTDTQYF
>TRBJ2-1|TRBV24-1|.|13|few
TGTGCCACCAAAGGTGGATCCTACAATGAGCAGTTCTTC
CATKGGSYNEQFF
>TRBJ2-5|TRBV9|.|14|many
TGTGCCAGCAGCCCACGGGCGTTACAAGAGACCCAGTACTTC
CASSPRALQETQYF
>TRBJ2-5|TRBV10-3|.|14|many
TGTGCCATCAGTGAATTCCGGGACGATAGGACCCAGTACTTC
CAISEFRDDRTQYF